Shown below are 19 T cell receptor beta chains from a single sample sequenced in a study of T cell repertoires in cytomegalovirus infection. TCRdb ran MiXCR on the reads and lists one entry per CDR3 protein. This sample yields 300,000 or so distinct CDR3 sequences, of which around 9.1% are seen a single time; around 2.6% belongs to the top ten. Sequencing input: PBMCs. These TCRs come from a human donor in good health (CMV status not recorded). Some clones in this sample may be carry-over from other donors' samples.

This clonotype was seen at least ten times. The V gene is TRBV12-3 or TRBV12-4, the J gene TRBJ1-5, with D unresolved. This CDR3 region has 12 residues. The V end was cut by 7 bases, the J end by 7 bases, with 11 bases between. The CDR3 loop is CASNDFLQPQHF. The CDR3, as DNA: TGTGCCAGCAATGACTTTCTCCAGCCCCAGCATTTT.

This clonotype was counted only a few times. This chain connects TRBV20-1 to TRBJ1-6, with D uncertain. In germline, CDR1 is DFQATT, CDR2 SNEGSKA (reference sequence). CDR3 length: 17 residues. The V end lost 0 bases, the J end lost 0 bases, and 12 bases lay between the germline ends. The CDR3 sequence: CSARDRQLSSYNSPLHF. The CDR3 DNA follows: TGCAGTGCTAGAGATCGGCAGCTAAGCTCCTATAATTCACCCCTCCACTTT.

Only a few counts were recorded for this clonotype. The gene calls are TRBV3-1 and TRBJ1-1; D might be TRBD1 (6 bases). Trimming shortened V by 1 base and J by 8 bases, and 17 bases separated the two germline ends. CDR1 and CDR2 from the germline V gene are LGHDT and YNNKEL (reference sequence). CDR3 length equals 15 residues. The CDR3 is CASSQVGHGRGEAFF. The CDR3 nucleotides are TGTGCCAGCAGCCAAGTGGGACACGGTAGGGGCGAAGCTTTCTTT.

The chain uses TRBV6-6 and TRBJ1-6; D is unclear. V gave up 2 bases and J gave up 7 bases, with 12 bases separating them. The germline V gene has CDR1 MNHNY and CDR2 SVGAGI (reference sequence). The CDR3 runs to 15 residues. For the CDR3, the DNA is TGTGCCAGCAGTTACATTGACACGACGAATTCACCCCTCCACTTT. This translates into CASSYIDTTNSPLHF.

This clonotype was found many times. The genes are TRBV7-2 and TRBJ1-2; a weak D match, TRBD1 (5 bases). Germline V gene sequence: CDR1 SGHTA, CDR2 FQGNSA. The CDR3 loop spans 15 amino acids. The germline V and J ends were trimmed by 3 bases and 5 bases, with 16 bases remaining between them. CDR3 residues: CASSFGTAALYGYTF. In nucleotides, the CDR3 is TGTGCCAGCAGCTTCGGGACCGCGGCGCTTTATGGCTACACCTTC.

This clonotype was detected only a few times. The chain couples TRBV11-3 to TRBJ2-1; TRBD1 agrees at 8 bases. CDR1 is SGHNT and CDR2 is YENEEA in the germline V gene. V shed 2 bases, J shed 8 bases, and the junction held 8 bases outside the gene matches. CDR3 length: 15 residues. CDR3 DNA: TGTGCCAGCAGCTTACGGACAGGGAGCTTCGATGAGCAGTTCTTC. Its protein is CASSLRTGSFDEQFF.

This clonotype was seen more than once but under ten times. This chain uses TRBV6-1 with TRBJ1-5; D might be TRBD1 (5 bases). In germline, CDR1 is MNHNS, CDR2 SASEGT. V was clipped by 6 bases and J by 7 bases, with 22 bases between them. This CDR3 is built from 16 residues. Written as DNA, the CDR3 is TGTGCCAGCAGGAAAAGTCGGGGGTCCGATTCGCAGCCCCAGCATTTT. This translates into CASRKSRGSDSQPQHF.

This clonotype was counted only a few times. The chain is built from TRBV3-1 and TRBJ2-7, with 9 bases matching TRBD1. The length of the CDR3 is 16 residues. The germline V gene encodes CDR1 LGHDT and CDR2 YNNKEL (reference sequence). With V trimmed by 3 bases and J by 3 bases, 9 bases remained unmatched. The chain's CDR3 is CASSQAGTGLFYEQYF. For the CDR3, the DNA is TGTGCCAGCAGCCAGGCCGGGACAGGGCTTTTCTACGAGCAGTACTTC.

The chain recombines TRBV5-1 with TRBJ2-1, with 11 bases that match TRBD2. V trimming: 1 base; J trimming: 2 bases; junction bases outside the gene matches: 14. The germline CDR1 and CDR2 sequences are SGHRS and YFSETQ. This CDR3 comprises 20 residues. The CDR3 spells CASSLKGDPLAGGPYNEQFF. For the CDR3, the DNA is TGCGCCAGCAGCTTGAAGGGAGACCCTCTAGCGGGGGGTCCCTACAATGAGCAGTTCTTC.

Many counts were recorded for this clonotype. J is TRBJ1-4 and V is TRBV10-3; 8 bases are shared with TRBD1. The V segment lost 7 bases and the J segment 5 bases; nucleotides outside the gene matches: 6. CDR3 length: 14 amino acids. CDR1 and CDR2 (germline): ENHRY, SYGVKD. For the CDR3, the DNA is TGTGCCATCAAAAAGACAGGGGAAAATGAAAAACTGTTTTTT. Its translation is CAIKKTGENEKLFF.

This clonotype was detected ten times or more. The chain uses TRBV7-3 and TRBJ2-1; D gene ambiguous. CDR1 is SGHTA and CDR2 is FQGTGA in the germline V gene. The CDR3 is 13 residues long. V was clipped by 2 bases and J by 6 bases, with 8 bases between them. CDR3 protein: CASSLLWGNEQFF. Here the CDR3 DNA reads TGTGCCAGCAGCTTACTGTGGGGCAATGAGCAGTTCTTC.

There are many counts of this clonotype. The CDR3 nucleotides are TGTGCCAGCAGACAAGGGGGGGCAGATAATTCACCCCTCCACTTT. The encoded protein is CASRQGGADNSPLHF. The chain combines TRBV28 with TRBJ1-6, with D tentatively TRBD1 (6 bases). Germline-derived CDR1 and CDR2 are MDHEN and SYDVKM. The CDR3 is 15 residues long. The germline V and J ends were trimmed by 6 bases and 5 bases, with 14 bases remaining between them.

This clonotype showed up many times. The chain carries TRBV7-3 and TRBJ1-1; D call uncertain. V lost 0 bases to trimming and J lost 5 bases, with 7 bases between them. Germline loops: CDR1 SGHTA, CDR2 FQGTGA. The CDR3 extends over 13 amino acids. The CDR3 loop is CASSLTKETEAFF. The CDR3 DNA reads as TGTGCCAGCAGCTTAACGAAGGAGACTGAAGCTTTCTTT.

This clonotype came up many times. This rearrangement joins TRBV6-1 to TRBJ1-1; the D gene is possibly TRBD1 (6 bases). V gave up 6 bases and J gave up 1 base, with 12 bases separating them. Per the germline V gene, CDR1 is MNHNS and CDR2 is SASEGT. The CDR3 covers 14 residues. CDR3 bases: TGTGCCAGCAGGCTCGGGGGACAGAACACTGAAGCTTTCTTT. Its translation is CASRLGGQNTEAFF.

This clonotype has only a few counts. The V and J genes are TRBV20-1 and TRBJ1-5; TRBD1 aligns across 7 bases. V dropped 2 bases and J dropped 6; count of bases not matched to a gene: 10. Germline assignment: CDR1 DFQATT and CDR2 SNEGSKA (reference sequence). This CDR3 spans 15 amino acids. CDR3 sequence (DNA): TGCAGTGCTAGACGTGAACAGGGGCTCGGTCAGCCCCAGCATTTT. As protein: CSARREQGLGQPQHF.

This clonotype was counted at least ten times. V gene TRBV7-2 combines with J gene TRBJ2-2; 11 bases match TRBD2. CDR3 size: 14 residues. From germline, CDR1 is SGHTA and CDR2 FQGNSA. Trimming cost V 7 bases and J 7 bases; bases outside gene matches: 5. CDR3: CASKLAGGYGELFF. The CDR3 DNA is TGTGCCAGCAAGCTAGCGGGGGGTTACGGGGAGCTGTTTTTT.

The sample holds many counts of this clonotype. V usage is TRBV28 and J usage is TRBJ1-5; D call uncertain. V was clipped by 7 bases and J by 3 bases, with 10 bases between them. Germline loops: CDR1 MDHEN, CDR2 SYDVKM. CDR3 size: 13 residues. The CDR3 is CASTTDVNQPQHF. CDR3 in DNA: TGTGCCAGCACCACGGACGTCAATCAGCCCCAGCATTTT.

This clonotype was seen repeatedly, ten times or more. The chain combines TRBV15 with TRBJ2-3; D not resolved. The CDR3 consists of 14 residues. Between the trimmed V and J ends, which lost 5 bases and 7 bases, there was a span of 16 bases. Per germline, CDR1 LNHNV and CDR2 YYDKDF (reference sequence). As DNA, the CDR3 is TGTGCCACCAGCGAAGCTGACACCTCGTATACGCAGTATTTT. It encodes CATSEADTSYTQYF.

The sample holds a few counts of this clonotype. The chain is built from TRBV5-1 and TRBJ1-3; maybe TRBD1 (5 bases). The germline CDR1 and CDR2 sequences are SGHRS and YFSETQ. This CDR3 spans 15 amino acids. The V end lost 1 base, the J end lost 0 bases, and 8 bases lay between the germline ends. CDR3 residues: CASSLSGDSGNTIYF. CDR3 sequence (DNA): TGCGCCAGCAGCTTGTCGGGGGACTCTGGAAACACCATATATTTT.